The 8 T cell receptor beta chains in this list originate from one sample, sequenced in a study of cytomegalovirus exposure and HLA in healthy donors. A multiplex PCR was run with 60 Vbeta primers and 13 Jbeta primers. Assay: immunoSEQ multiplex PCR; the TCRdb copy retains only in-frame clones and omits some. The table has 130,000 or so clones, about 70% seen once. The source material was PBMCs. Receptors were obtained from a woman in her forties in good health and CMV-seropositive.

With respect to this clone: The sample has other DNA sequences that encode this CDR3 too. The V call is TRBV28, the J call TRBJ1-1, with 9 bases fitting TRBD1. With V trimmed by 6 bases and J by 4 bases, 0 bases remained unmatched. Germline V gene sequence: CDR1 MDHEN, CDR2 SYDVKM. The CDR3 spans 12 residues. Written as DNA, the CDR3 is TGTGCCAGCAGGACAGGGGGCACTGAAGCTTTCTTT. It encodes CASRTGGTEAFF.

CDR3 region: CASSPRVEHRSSGANVLTF. DNA for the CDR3: TGCGCCAGCAGCCCCAGGGTGGAGCACCGGAGCTCTGGGGCCAACGTCCTGACTTTC. The J gene is TRBJ2-6, the V gene TRBV4-3; maybe TRBD1 (5 bases). V lost 4 bases to trimming and J lost 0 bases, with 19 bases between them. The CDR3 length is 19 residues. Germline V gene sequence: CDR1 LGHNA, CDR2 YSLEER.

The CDR3 is CASSLGRDRVTDYGYTF. The CDR3 bases are TGCGCCAGCAGTCTCGGCCGGGACAGGGTAACAGACTATGGCTACACCTTC. The chain links TRBV5-1 to TRBJ1-2, with 9 bases aligning to TRBD1. Germline V gene sequence: CDR1 SGHRS, CDR2 YFSETQ. The CDR3 extends over 17 amino acids. The J segment lost 3 bases and the V segment lost 5 bases, leaving 14 bases of the junction unmatched. Drawing the rest from reference TRBV5-1 and TRBJ1-2, the complete variable domain is KAGVTQTPRYLIKTRGQQVTLSCSPISGHRSVSWYQQTPGQGLQFLFEYFSETQRNKGNFPGRFSGRQFSNSRSEMNVSTLELGDSALYLCASSLGRDRVTDYGYTFGSGTRLTVV.

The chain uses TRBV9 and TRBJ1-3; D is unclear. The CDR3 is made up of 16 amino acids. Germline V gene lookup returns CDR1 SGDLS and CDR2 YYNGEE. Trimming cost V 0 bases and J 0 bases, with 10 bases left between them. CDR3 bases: TGTGCCAGCAGCGTAGGGCGAGGGAACTCTGGAAACACCATATATTTT. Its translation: CASSVGRGNSGNTIYF.

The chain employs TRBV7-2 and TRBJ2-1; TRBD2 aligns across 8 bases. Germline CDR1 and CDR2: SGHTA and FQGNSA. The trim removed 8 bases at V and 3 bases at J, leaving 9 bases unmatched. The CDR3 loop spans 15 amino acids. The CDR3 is CASVLGREVYNEQFF. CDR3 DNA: TGTGCCAGCGTACTAGGGCGGGAGGTCTACAATGAGCAGTTCTTC.

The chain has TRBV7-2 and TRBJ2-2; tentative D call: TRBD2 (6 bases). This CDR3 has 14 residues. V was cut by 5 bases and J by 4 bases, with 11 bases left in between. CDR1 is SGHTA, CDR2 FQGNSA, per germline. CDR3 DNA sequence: TGTGCCAGCAGCCCCCGGAGGGGCACCGGGGAGCTGTTTTTT. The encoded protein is CASSPRRGTGELFF.

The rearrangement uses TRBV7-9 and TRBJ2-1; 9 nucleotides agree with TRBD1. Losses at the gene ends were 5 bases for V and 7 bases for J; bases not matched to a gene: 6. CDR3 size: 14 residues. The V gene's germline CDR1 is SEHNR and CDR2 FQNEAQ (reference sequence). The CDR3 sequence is CASSLGTGFNEQFF. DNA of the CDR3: TGTGCCAGCAGCCTCGGGACAGGGTTTAATGAGCAGTTCTTC.

The CDR3 sequence is CASSLWQGWNSPLHF. CDR3 coding DNA: TGCGCCAGCAGCTTATGGCAGGGGTGGAATTCACCCCTCCACTTT. The V call is TRBV5-1, the J call TRBJ1-6; perhaps TRBD1 as D (6 bases). Germline CDR1 is SGHRS and CDR2 is YFSETQ. Deletions cut 2 bases from V and 7 bases from J, with 13 bases between. This CDR3 region has 15 residues. Supplemented by reference TRBV5-1 and TRBJ1-6, the full variable domain reads KAGVTQTPRYLIKTRGQQVTLSCSPISGHRSVSWYQQTPGQGLQFLFEYFSETQRNKGNFPGRFSGRQFSNSRSEMNVSTLELGDSALYLCASSLWQGWNSPLHFGNGTRLTVT.